These 21 T cell receptor beta chains share one sample of origin, sequenced in a study of blood T cells in healthy people across ages. It was with a sample-barcoded 5' primer and a J-beta primer mix that a second PCR of roughly 7 to 12 cycles was run. TCRdb re-called the 5' RACE reads through MiXCR, storing one row per CDR3 protein. The sample shows approximately 1.5 million distinct CDR3 sequences, 34% of them seen only once. The sequenced sample was blood. The receptors here all came from a woman aged 30 to 39 in good health.

A few counts support this clonotype. This sequence joins TRBV27 and TRBJ2-5, with D possibly TRBD2 on 5 matching bases. The CDR3 covers 13 residues. Germline CDR1 and CDR2: MNHEY and SMNVEV (reference sequence). The V gene lost 8 bases and the J gene lost 5 bases, with 15 bases spanning the gap. The chain's CDR3 is CASGYAGPETQYF. CDR3 nucleotide sequence: TGTGCCAGCGGATACGCGGGCCCGGAGACCCAGTACTTC.

In DNA, the CDR3 is TGTGCCAGCAGTTTGAGCAACGGGATCTATGGCTACACCTTC. Translated: CASSLSNGIYGYTF. This sequence joins TRBV7-9 and TRBJ1-2; D unclear. This CDR3 contains 14 residues. V lost 6 bases, J lost 4 bases, and 15 bases lay in between. Looked up from germline, CDR1 is SEHNR and CDR2 is FQNEAQ (reference sequence).

The table lists this clonotype with a few counts. The chain couples TRBV27 to TRBJ2-7; D is uncertain. Germline-derived CDR1 and CDR2 are MNHEY and SMNVEV (reference sequence). The CDR3 runs to 14 residues. Trimming removed 5 bases at V and 2 bases at J, with 13 bases between. In DNA, the CDR3 is TGTGCCAGCAGTCCAGACCATAGCCCCTACGAGCAGTACTTC. Residues: CASSPDHSPYEQYF.

As for this clonotype: At one end the junction does not follow the germline gene, possibly because of a read error. V usage is TRBV18 and J usage is TRBJ1-5; D unclear. This CDR3 has 15 amino acids. Germline CDR1 and CDR2: KGHSH and LQKENI. The CDR3 here is CANSQGGKGNQPQHF. CDR3 in DNA: TGTGCCAACTCACAAGGAGGGAAGGGCAATCAGCCCCAGCATTTT.

The rearrangement joins TRBV30 to TRBJ1-1; D unclear. The CDR3 extends over 12 amino acids. Germline-derived CDR1 and CDR2 are GTSNPN and SVGIG (reference sequence). The V end lost 1 base, the J end lost 1 base, and 4 bases lay between the germline ends. This CDR3 is CAWSGGNTEAFF. The CDR3 DNA follows: TGTGCCTGGAGTGGGGGGAACACTGAAGCTTTCTTT. The full variable domain, with the rest looked up from reference TRBV30 and TRBJ1-1, is SQTIHQWPATLVQPVGSPLSLECTVEGTSNPNLYWYRQAAGRGLQLLFYSVGIGQISSEVPQNLSASRPQDRQFILSSKKLLLSDSGFYLCAWSGGNTEAFFGQGTRLTVV.

This clonotype was observed many times. V gene TRBV19 combines with J gene TRBJ1-2; 7 nucleotides agree with TRBD1. CDR1 and CDR2 from the germline V gene are LNHDA and SQIVND (reference sequence). Trimming removed 3 bases from V and 5 bases from J; junction bases left unmatched: 6. The CDR3 has 14 amino acids. The CDR3 spells CASSIGQALYGYTF. DNA of the CDR3: TGTGCCAGTAGTATCGGACAGGCGCTATATGGCTACACCTTC.

The chain employs TRBV27 and TRBJ2-5, with 10 bases fitting TRBD2. V lost 6 bases, J lost 5 bases, and 9 bases stayed unmatched. Germline loops: CDR1 MNHEY, CDR2 SMNVEV (reference sequence). The CDR3 extends over 15 amino acids. The CDR3 sequence: CASSPGGLAMETQYF. The CDR3 bases are TGTGCCAGCAGCCCAGGGGGACTAGCGATGGAGACCCAGTACTTC.

This chain joins TRBV4-1 and TRBJ2-7; D is unclear. Between the trimmed V and J ends, which lost 0 bases and 2 bases, there was a span of 14 bases. This CDR3 has 16 amino acids. Germline-derived CDR1 and CDR2 are MGHRA and YSYEKL. CDR3 residues: CASSQDEKGPPYEQYF. In DNA, the CDR3 is TGCGCCAGCAGCCAAGATGAGAAGGGTCCCCCCTACGAGCAGTACTTC.

V usage is TRBV30 and J usage is TRBJ1-5; no firm D call. The CDR3 runs 13 residues. V was pared by 0 bases and J by 7 bases, with 10 bases between. Germline V gene data show CDR1 as GTSNPN and CDR2 as SVGIG (reference sequence). Here the CDR3 reads CAWSVRARQPQHF. Here the CDR3 DNA reads TGTGCCTGGAGTGTACGGGCTCGGCAGCCCCAGCATTTT.

V usage is TRBV7-8 and J usage is TRBJ2-7; maybe TRBD2 (6 bases). The CDR3 loop spans 15 amino acids. The V end lost 1 base, the J end lost 3 bases, and 13 bases lay between the germline ends. Per the germline V gene, CDR1 is SGHVS and CDR2 is FQNEAQ. Here the CDR3 DNA reads TGTGCCAGCAGCTTAGAACCAGCGGGCCTCTACGAGCAGTACTTC. This gives the protein CASSLEPAGLYEQYF.

The gene calls are TRBV3-1 and TRBJ1-3, with TRBD1 as a possible D gene (5 bases). CDR1 LGHDT and CDR2 YNNKEL come from the germline V gene (reference sequence). Trimming removed 1 base from V and 1 base from J, with 17 bases in between. The CDR3 is made up of 18 amino acids. This CDR3 is CASSQVQTRRVSGNTIYF. DNA for the CDR3: TGTGCCAGCAGCCAAGTTCAAACCCGCAGGGTATCTGGAAACACCATATATTTT.

The sample holds many counts of this clonotype. The V gene is TRBV12-3 or TRBV12-4, the J gene TRBJ2-1, with D perhaps being TRBD1 or TRBD2 (6 bases each). Trimming shortened V by 2 bases and J by 7 bases, and 12 bases separated the two germline ends. The CDR3 extends over 14 amino acids. The CDR3 nucleotides are TGTGCCAGCAGTTTACGGGGGCCGGGGAATGAGCAGTTCTTC. Amino acid sequence: CASSLRGPGNEQFF.

The CDR3 DNA follows: TGTGCCAGCACCGGGTTGGGACAGGTCTTATCCGGGGAGCTGTTTTTT. This encodes CASTGLGQVLSGELFF. The rearrangement links TRBV2 to TRBJ2-2; 8 bases align to TRBD1. The germline CDR1 and CDR2 sequences are SNHLY and FYNNEI. There are 16 residues in the CDR3. Trimming took 7 bases from V and 6 from J; bases not matched to a gene: 13. The variable domain in full, completed from reference TRBV2 and TRBJ2-2, reads EPEVTQTPSHQVTQMGQEVILRCVPISNHLYFYWYRQILGQKVEFLVSFYNNEISEKSEIFDDQFSVERPDGSNFTLKIRSTKLEDSAMYFCASTGLGQVLSGELFFGEGSRLTVL.

This clonotype was observed a few times. This sequence joins TRBV6-6 and TRBJ2-2; D remains ambiguous. The CDR3 sequence is 13 residues long. Germline values: CDR1 MNHNY, CDR2 SVGAGI (reference sequence). V gave up 6 bases and J gave up 4 bases, with 9 bases separating them. Here the CDR3 reads CASRQLGTGELFF. Here the CDR3 DNA reads TGTGCCAGCAGGCAACTGGGCACCGGGGAGCTGTTTTTT.

The rearrangement links TRBV7-2 to TRBJ2-1; 9 nucleotides match TRBD2. Per the germline V gene, CDR1 is SGHTA and CDR2 is FQGNSA. The J segment lost 4 bases and the V segment lost 2 bases, leaving 18 bases of the junction unmatched. The CDR3 has 20 residues. The CDR3 DNA reads as TGTGCCAGCAGCTTAAGCAGGGCTAGCGGGACCTTAAAAGAGTACAATGAGCAGTTCTTC. Translation: CASSLSRASGTLKEYNEQFF.

V usage is TRBV5-5 and J usage is TRBJ2-1; D is undetermined. The CDR3 is made up of 13 amino acids. CDR1 and CDR2 from the germline V gene are SGHKS and YYEKEE (reference sequence). Trimming took off 1 base at V and 15 bases at J, with 17 bases between the two ends. The CDR3 sequence is CASSLIELKAPFF. The CDR3 coding sequence is TGTGCCAGCAGCTTGATCGAGTTGAAGGCGCCGTTCTTC.

A few counts support this clonotype. This sequence joins TRBV6-1 and TRBJ2-7; 8 nucleotides line up with TRBD1. V gave up 2 bases and J gave up 0 bases; unmatched junction bases: 3. The germline gives CDR1 MNHNS, CDR2 SASEGT. The CDR3 contains 15 residues. This CDR3 reads CASSEQGASSYEQYF. The CDR3 bases are TGTGCCAGCAGTGAACAGGGGGCGAGCTCCTACGAGCAGTACTTC.

The chain combines TRBV20-1 with TRBJ2-5; TRBD2 aligns across 7 bases. This CDR3 has 11 amino acids. Germline V gene sequence: CDR1 DFQATT, CDR2 SNEGSKA (reference sequence). The CDR3 region has the DNA TGCACCCCGGGGGGTGCGCCGACCCAGTACTTC. Protein sequence: CTPGGAPTQYF.

This chain joins TRBV20-1 and TRBJ1-2; no clear D gene. Germline CDR1 is DFQATT and CDR2 is SNEGSKA (reference sequence). The CDR3 length is 15 residues. V gave up 6 bases and J gave up 4 bases, with 21 bases separating them. This chain's CDR3 is CSATQIGLGAYGYTF. In nucleotides, the CDR3 is TGCAGTGCAACTCAGATAGGCCTCGGAGCCTATGGCTACACCTTC.

This clonotype was detected only a few times. The chain combines TRBV4-1 with TRBJ1-1; no reliable D call. Germline assignment: CDR1 MGHRA and CDR2 YSYEKL. This CDR3 has 15 residues. Trimming removed 0 bases from V and 0 bases from J, with 8 bases in between. The DNA of the CDR3 is TGCGCCAGCAGCCAAGATACCACCGTGAACACTGAAGCTTTCTTT. Its protein product is CASSQDTTVNTEAFF.

The chain recombines TRBV12-3 or TRBV12-4 with TRBJ2-1; D not resolved. Trimming took off 10 bases at V and 7 bases at J, with 17 bases between the two ends. The CDR3 extends over 13 amino acids. For the CDR3, the DNA is TGTGCCAACGCCCCCGGCCCCCGGAATGAGCAGTTCTTC. Its protein product is CANAPGPRNEQFF.